The 5 T cell receptor beta chains in this list originate from one sample, sequenced in a study of cytomegalovirus exposure and HLA in healthy donors. Sequencing used immunoSEQ multiplex PCR; TCRdb keeps in-frame clones, though not all of them. The repertoire has 97,000 or so clones, over 75% of them found once; the top ten carry over 6%. Sequenced: PBMCs. The receptor set was obtained from a man aged 18 to 29 in good health and CMV-seropositive.

The V gene is TRBV6-7, the J gene TRBJ2-3, with 11 bases identical to TRBD2. TRBV6-7 qualifies as an ORF whose function is uncertain. CDR3 size: 18 residues. The V gene end was trimmed by 5 bases and the J gene end by 4 bases; junction bases not matched to a gene: 14. The CDR3 coding sequence is TGTGCCAGCAGTAGCCCACCAAGTAGCGGGGGGGCCCCAGATACGCAGTATTTT. Translating it yields CASSSPPSSGGAPDTQYF.

This rearrangement joins TRBV7-9 to TRBJ2-1; TRBD1 might be the D (5 bases). The length of the CDR3 is 12 residues. Looked up from germline, CDR1 is SEHNR and CDR2 is FQNEAQ (reference sequence). Trimming removed 3 bases from V and 7 bases from J, with 7 bases in between. The CDR3, as DNA: TGTGCCAGCAGCTTGTCAGGGAATGAGCAGTTCTTC. Protein product: CASSLSGNEQFF.

The V and J genes are TRBV6-1 and TRBJ2-1; the match to TRBD1 covers 9 bases. The germline CDR1 and CDR2 sequences are MNHNS and SASEGT. Trimming cost V 6 bases and J 9 bases; bases outside gene matches: 3. The CDR3 runs 12 residues. Here the CDR3 reads CASRDRGGEQFF. In nucleotides, the CDR3 is TGTGCCAGCAGGGACAGGGGCGGTGAGCAGTTCTTC.

The V gene is TRBV6-6, the J gene TRBJ1-5; D is ambiguous. Trimming took 2 bases from V and 0 from J, leaving 8 bases between them. CDR3 length equals 15 residues. Germline CDR1 MNHNY, CDR2 SVGAGI (reference sequence). CDR3 nucleotide sequence: TGTGCCAGCAGTTACGAGGGTAATAGCAATCAGCCCCAGCATTTT. Amino acids: CASSYEGNSNQPQHF.

A few counts support this clone. This rearrangement joins TRBV9 to TRBJ1-5, with 8 bases fitting TRBD1. Germline V lookup: CDR1 SGDLS, CDR2 YYNGEE. The CDR3 covers 15 residues. The J segment lost 3 bases and the V segment lost 3 bases, leaving 5 bases of the junction unmatched. The CDR3 here is CASSETGANNQPQHF. CDR3 coding DNA: TGTGCCAGCAGCGAGACAGGGGCTAACAATCAGCCCCAGCATTTT.